This T cell receptor beta chain was obtained from a study of human T cells and chemical hapten exposure. On the study more broadly: An area of 2 cm by 2 to 2.5 cm on upper inner arm skin received 2% DPC for sensitization.

This clonotype was counted at least ten times. Time point specified: pre-sensitization, week 0. This sample's treatment: therapeutic diphenylcyclopropenone sensitization with weekly scalp DPC. Each patch test followed a blood draw. One entry per CDR3 protein, called by TCRdb with MiXCR from the RACE reads. The sample carries 350,000 to 400,000 distinct CDR3 sequences, roughly 5% recorded once. The CDR3 runs 16 residues. The V gene's germline CDR1 is SGHRS and CDR2 YFSETQ. V shed 3 bases and J 5 bases; nucleotides not matched to a gene: 7. The genes are TRBV5-1 and TRBJ1-6, with 8 bases aligning to TRBD1. The receptor was derived from a woman aged 50 to 65 with alopecia areata. Some clones in this sample may be carry-over from other donors' samples. The sequences come from whole blood, collected in connection with sensitization to the hapten diphenylcyclopropenone (DPC). This CDR3 is CASSSLGQVDNSPLHF. CDR3 DNA sequence: TGCGCCAGCAGCTCCCTGGGACAGGTAGATAATTCACCCCTCCACTTT.